This T cell receptor (beta chain) was sequenced for a study of vaccination and CD4 T cells after COVID-19. Study-level background: Cellular stimulation was performed using overlapping spike peptides derived from SARS-CoV-2, HCoV-NL63, HCoV-OC43 and HCoV-229E. Cultures serving as controls received a peptide pool (CEFX or HIV-1 Nef) or no peptide.

Remarks on this clonotype: Its target is unknown.

Described treatment: 10-day PBMC culture with coronavirus spike peptide pools or control peptides (ViraFEST assay). Oncomine TCR Beta short-read sequencing was applied to DNA from cultured CD4+ T cells. Someone extracted genomic DNA from cultured CD4+ T cells. TCRdb reprocessed the PCR reads with MiXCR, giving one entry per CDR3 protein. Counted here are about 14,000 distinct CDR3 sequences, under 50% occurring once; the ten biggest clones make up under 11%. Germline V CDR1 and CDR2: SGHRS, YFSETQ. This CDR3 has 13 residues. Trimming removed 4 bases from V and 5 bases from J, with 9 bases in between. The chain employs TRBV5-1 and TRBJ2-2; D unresolved. Sequencing used CD4+ T cells from blood, cultured in vitro. The source of this sequence is a human donor who had recovered from COVID-19. This CDR3 reads CASSPERTGELFF. The CDR3 region has the DNA TGCGCCAGCAGCCCGGAGAGAACCGGGGAGCTGTTTTTT.